Sequencing of this TCR beta chain was carried out in a study of cytomegalovirus exposure and HLA in healthy donors. For this clone: Antigen: not known.

The PCR ran on 60 Vbeta and 13 Jbeta primers. Only in-frame clones appear in the TCRdb table, and some are missing; sequencing was by immunoSEQ multiplex PCR. The sample yields under 95,000 clones, around 77% seen once. The CDR3 sequence is 18 residues long. Trimming shortened V by 2 bases and J by 0 bases, and 17 bases separated the two germline ends. Germline values: CDR1 MGHRA, CDR2 YSYEKL. Study observations and caveats: Because they were indistinguishable, some V segments, including TRBV6-2 and TRBV6-3, were excluded.

The clonotype originates from a boy aged 5-17 years in good health and CMV-seronegative. Sequencing was done on a sample of PBMCs. The rearrangement uses TRBV4-1 and TRBJ1-5; maybe TRBD1 (6 bases). In nucleotides, the CDR3 is TGCGCCAGCAGCCAAAACCTGGCAGGGGCGGATAGCAATCAGCCCCAGCATTTT. The encoded protein is CASSQNLAGADSNQPQHF.